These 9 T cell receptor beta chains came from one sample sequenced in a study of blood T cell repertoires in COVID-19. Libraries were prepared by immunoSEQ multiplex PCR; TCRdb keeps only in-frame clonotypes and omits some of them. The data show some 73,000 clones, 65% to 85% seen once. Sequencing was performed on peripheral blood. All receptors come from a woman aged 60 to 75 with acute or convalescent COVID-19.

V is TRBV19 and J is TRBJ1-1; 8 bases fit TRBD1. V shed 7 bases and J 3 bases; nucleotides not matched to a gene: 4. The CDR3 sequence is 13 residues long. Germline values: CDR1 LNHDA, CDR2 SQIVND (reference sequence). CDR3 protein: CASTLTGDTEAFF. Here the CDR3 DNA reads TGTGCCAGTACCCTGACAGGGGACACTGAAGCTTTCTTT.

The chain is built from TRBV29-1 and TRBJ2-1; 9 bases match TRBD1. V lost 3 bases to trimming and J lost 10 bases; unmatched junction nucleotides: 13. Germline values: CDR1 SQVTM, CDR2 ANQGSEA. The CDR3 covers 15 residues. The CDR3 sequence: CSVDRDRVEAGEQFF. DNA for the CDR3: TGCAGCGTTGACCGGGACAGGGTTGAGGCGGGGGAGCAGTTCTTC.

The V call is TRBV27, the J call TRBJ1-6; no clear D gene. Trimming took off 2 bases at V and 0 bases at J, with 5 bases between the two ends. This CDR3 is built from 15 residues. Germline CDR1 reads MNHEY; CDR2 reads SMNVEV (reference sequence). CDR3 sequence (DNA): TGTGCCAGCAGTTTAGTGAGCTCCTATAATTCACCCCTCCACTTT. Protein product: CASSLVSSYNSPLHF.

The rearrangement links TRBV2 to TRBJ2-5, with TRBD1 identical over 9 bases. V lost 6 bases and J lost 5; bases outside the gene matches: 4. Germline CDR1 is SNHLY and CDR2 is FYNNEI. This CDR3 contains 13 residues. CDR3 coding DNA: TGTGCCAGCAGGGGAGGGACAGGGGAGACCCAGTACTTC. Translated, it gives CASRGGTGETQYF.

CDR3 coding DNA: TGTGCCAGTAGTATCCCCGGGGGAGGAGCAGATACGCAGTATTTT. This translates into CASSIPGGGADTQYF. V usage is TRBV19 and J usage is TRBJ2-3, with D tentatively TRBD2 (6 bases). This CDR3 is built from 15 residues. Germline V gene lookup returns CDR1 LNHDA and CDR2 SQIVND (reference sequence). The ends were cut back, 3 bases at V and 4 bases at J, with 14 bases in the middle.

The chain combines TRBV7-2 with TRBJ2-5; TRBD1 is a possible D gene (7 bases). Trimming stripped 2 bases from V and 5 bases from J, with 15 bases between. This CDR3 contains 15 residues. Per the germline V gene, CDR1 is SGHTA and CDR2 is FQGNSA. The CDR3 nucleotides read TGTGCCAGCAGCTTAAGGAGGGGGCTTAGGGAGACCCAGTACTTC. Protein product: CASSLRRGLRETQYF.

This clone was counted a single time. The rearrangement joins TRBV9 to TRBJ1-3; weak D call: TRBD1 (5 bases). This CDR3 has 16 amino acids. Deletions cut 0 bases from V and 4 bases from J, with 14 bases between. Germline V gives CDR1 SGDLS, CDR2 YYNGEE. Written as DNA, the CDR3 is TGTGCCAGCAGCGTAGTGGCAGGGCGAAGAGGAAACACCATATATTTT. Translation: CASSVVAGRRGNTIYF.

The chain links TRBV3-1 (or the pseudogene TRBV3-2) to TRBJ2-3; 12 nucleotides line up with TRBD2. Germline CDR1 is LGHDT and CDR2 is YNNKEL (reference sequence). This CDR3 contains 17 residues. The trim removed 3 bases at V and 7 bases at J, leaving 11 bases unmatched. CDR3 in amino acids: CASSHDGLAGKINTQYF. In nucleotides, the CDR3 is TGTGCCAGCAGCCATGATGGACTAGCGGGAAAGATAAATACGCAGTATTTT.

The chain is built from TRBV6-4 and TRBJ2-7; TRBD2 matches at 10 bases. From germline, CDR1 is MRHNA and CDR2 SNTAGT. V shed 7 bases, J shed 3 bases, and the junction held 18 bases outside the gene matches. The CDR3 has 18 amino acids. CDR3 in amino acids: CASTTGASGGPASYEQYF. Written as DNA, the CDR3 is TGTGCCAGCACCACCGGGGCTAGCGGGGGACCAGCCAGCTACGAGCAGTACTTC.